These T cell receptor beta chains were read from a single sample in a study of blood T cell repertoires in COVID-19. The data were produced by immunoSEQ multiplex PCR, yet TCRdb's version contains in-frame clones alone and is incomplete. There are over 150,000 clones in the sample; around 80% occur only once, and around 7.7% lies in the top ten. The sequenced material came from PBMCs or T cells enriched from blood (not recorded which). The receptors were gathered from a man over 45 who had recovered from COVID-19. Both conserved end residues are part of each CDR3. Fields, in order: V gene, D gene, J gene, CDR3 protein, CDR3 DNA. A D gene is named only where the DNA matches it firmly.

TRBV7-9	TRBD1	TRBJ1-1	CASSLWTGSDTEAFF	TGTGCCAGCAGCTTATGGACAGGCAGCGACACTGAAGCTTTCTTT
TRBV9	.	TRBJ1-5	CASMYSSNQPQHF	TGTGCCAGCATGTATTCTAGCAATCAGCCCCAGCATTTT
TRBV5-1	.	TRBJ2-3	CASSSQGTDTQYF	TGCGCCAGCAGCTCACAGGGAACAGATACGCAGTATTTT
TRBV2	TRBD1	TRBJ1-2	CASMGTGRSYTF	TGTGCCAGCATGGGGACAGGAAGGAGCTACACCTTC
TRBV25-1	TRBD1	TRBJ1-2	CASSAPRGGYTF	TGTGCCAGCAGTGCCCCCAGGGGGGGCTACACCTTC
TRBV5-1	.	TRBJ2-3	CASSSGDGGSTDTQYF	TGCGCCAGCAGCTCCGGGGACGGGGGAAGCACAGATACGCAGTATTTT
TRBV30	.	TRBJ2-3	CAWAPSTGTDTQYF	TGTGCCTGGGCCCCTTCCACTGGTACAGATACGCAGTATTTT
TRBV7-2	TRBD2	TRBJ2-7	CASSLELAARNEQYF	TGTGCCAGCAGCTTAGAACTAGCGGCTAGGAACGAGCAGTACTTC
TRBV11-1	TRBD2	TRBJ2-5	CASSLELATVQETQYF	TGTGCCAGCAGCTTAGAACTAGCGACTGTCCAAGAGACCCAGTACTTC
TRBV2	.	TRBJ2-5	CASSGWGEETQYF	TGTGCCAGCAGTGGGTGGGGCGAAGAGACCCAGTACTTC
TRBV7-9	.	TRBJ1-1	CASSLVDTEAFF	TGTGCCAGCAGCTTAGTCGACACTGAAGCTTTCTTT
TRBV19	TRBD1	TRBJ1-4	CASSISGTGSEKLFF	TGTGCCAGTAGTATCTCTGGGACAGGGAGTGAAAAACTGTTTTTT
TRBV4-1	.	TRBJ1-1	CASSQYQAAGTEAFF	TGCGCCAGCAGCCAATACCAGGCAGCGGGCACTGAAGCTTTCTTT
TRBV4-1	.	TRBJ2-6	CASSQPEHRASGANVLTF	TGCGCCAGCAGCCAACCTGAACACAGGGCCTCTGGGGCCAACGTCCTGACTTTC